This TCR beta chain was captured by sequencing in a study of OX40 agonist ivuxolimab in advanced cancers. Study as a whole: The treatment was a fully human IgG2 OX40 agonist, ivuxolimab. The group had a mean age of about 64 years, ranged from about 23 to 79, and was 82.7% male.

Of note for this clone: What it recognizes is unknown.

Sequenced by immunoSEQ multiplex PCR; TCRdb stores in-frame clones only, minus some. The sample yields some 83,000 clones, over 90% seen once. This CDR3 spans 12 amino acids. It was autoimmune disease history or systemic immunosuppression that excluded patients. Study-level points and caveats: On average, a greater number of expanded clones characterised CD8+ T cells relative to CD4+.

The J gene is TRBJ2-7, the V gene TRBV21-1. TRBV21-1 has pseudogene status. The source of this sequence is an adult with an advanced solid tumor such as melanoma, head and neck, liver or kidney cancer. The sequencing used CD4+ or CD8+ T cells sorted from blood, collected in a trial of the OX40 agonist ivuxolimab. The CDR3 loop is CASSTRNHEQYF. The CDR3 nucleotides read TGTGCCAGCAGCACACGGAACCACGAGCAGTACTTC.